The clone carrying this TCR beta chain appeared a single time. This sample is drawn from a study of blood T cell repertoires in COVID-19. Study as a whole: Samples representing acute and convalescent COVID-19 were sourced from the United States, Italy and Spain. Sample material is recorded as cDNA or gDNA derived from T cells, B-cell-depleted T cells, or PBMCs.

In the authors' workflow: Reference gene primers were amplified, and this amplification served to estimate nucleated cell counts. Assay: immunoSEQ multiplex PCR; the TCRdb copy retains only in-frame clones and omits some. That table is the source of V, J and clone size, and D and trimming were worked out from the DNA. The top ten clones hold 2.2% of a sample with hundreds of thousands of clones, less than 90% of them seen once. V dropped 3 bases and J dropped 5; count of bases not matched to a gene: 3. The CDR3 is 15 amino acids. CDR1 and CDR2 (germline): KGHDR, SFDVKD. This chain links TRBV24-1 with TRBJ2-1, with TRBD1 identical over 10 bases. The material sequenced was peripheral blood. The clonotype originates from a woman aged 45-60 years with acute or convalescent COVID-19. CDR3 protein: CATSDRQGADNEQFF. DNA of the CDR3: TGTGCCACCAGTGATCGACAGGGGGCGGACAATGAGCAGTTCTTC.